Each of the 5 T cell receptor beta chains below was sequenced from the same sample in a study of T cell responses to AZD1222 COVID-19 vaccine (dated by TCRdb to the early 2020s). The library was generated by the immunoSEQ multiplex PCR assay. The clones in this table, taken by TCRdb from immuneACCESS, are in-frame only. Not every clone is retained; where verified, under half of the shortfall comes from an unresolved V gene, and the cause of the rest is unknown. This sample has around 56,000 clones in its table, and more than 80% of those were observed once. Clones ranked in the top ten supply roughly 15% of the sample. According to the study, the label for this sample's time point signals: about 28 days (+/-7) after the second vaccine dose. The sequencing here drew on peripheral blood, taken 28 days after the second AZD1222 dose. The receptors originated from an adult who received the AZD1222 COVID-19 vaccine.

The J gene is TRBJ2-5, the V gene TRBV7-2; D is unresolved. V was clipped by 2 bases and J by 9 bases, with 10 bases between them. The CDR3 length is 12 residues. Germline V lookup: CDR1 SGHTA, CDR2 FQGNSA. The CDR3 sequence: CASSLPERAQYF. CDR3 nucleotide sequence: TGTGCCAGCAGCTTACCAGAACGGGCCCAGTACTTC.

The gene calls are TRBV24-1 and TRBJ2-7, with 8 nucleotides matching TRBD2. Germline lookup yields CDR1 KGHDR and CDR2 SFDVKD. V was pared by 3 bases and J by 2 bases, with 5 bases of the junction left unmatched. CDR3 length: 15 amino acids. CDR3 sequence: CATSDQREITYEQYF. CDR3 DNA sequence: TGTGCCACCAGTGATCAGCGGGAGATCACCTACGAGCAGTACTTC.

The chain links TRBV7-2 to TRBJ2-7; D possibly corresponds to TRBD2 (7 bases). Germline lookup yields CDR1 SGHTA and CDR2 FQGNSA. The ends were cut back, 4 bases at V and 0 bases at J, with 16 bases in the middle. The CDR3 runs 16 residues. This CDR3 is CASSSSGGGSSYEQYF. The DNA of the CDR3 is TGTGCCAGCAGCTCCTCCGGGGGCGGGAGCTCCTACGAGCAGTACTTC.

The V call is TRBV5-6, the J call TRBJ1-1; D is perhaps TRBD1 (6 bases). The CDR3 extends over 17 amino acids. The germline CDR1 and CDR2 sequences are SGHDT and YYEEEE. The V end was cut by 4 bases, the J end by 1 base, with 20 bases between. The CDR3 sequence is CASSPRGVRGANTEAFF. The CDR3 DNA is TGTGCCAGCAGCCCACGAGGCGTCAGGGGTGCGAACACTGAAGCTTTCTTT.

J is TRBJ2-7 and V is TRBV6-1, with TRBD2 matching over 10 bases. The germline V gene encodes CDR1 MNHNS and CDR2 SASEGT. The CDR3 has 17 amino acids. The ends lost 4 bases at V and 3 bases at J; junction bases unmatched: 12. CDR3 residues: CASSGSGTSVVRYEQYF. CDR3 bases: TGTGCCAGCAGTGGCTCCGGGACTAGCGTTGTACGCTACGAGCAGTACTTC.